What follows are 21 T cell receptor beta chains derived from one specimen sequenced in a study of technical replicates of blood from several donors. Sequencing was performed with immunoSEQ multiplex PCR; in TCRdb, only in-frame clones are kept and a portion is missing. The sample includes about 76,000 clones, under 95% of them seen just once. The specimen was T cells isolated from PBMCs. These receptors were obtained from a human donor in good health.

V is TRBV7-9 and J is TRBJ1-2; no reliable D call. CDR3 length equals 11 residues. Germline CDR1 is SEHNR and CDR2 is FQNEAQ (reference sequence). With 0 bases removed from V and 14 bases from J, the gap between germline ends came to 10 bases. The CDR3 DNA sequence: TGTGCCAGCAGCTTAGCGCTACTGAGTACCTTC. This encodes CASSLALLSTF.

This sequence joins TRBV21-1 and TRBJ2-7; the D segment call TRBD1 is taken from the table without a DNA check. TRBV21-1 is shown as a pseudogene. This CDR3 is built from 16 residues. The chain's CDR3 is CASSKGQGWFWVPQYF. The CDR3 coding sequence is TGTGCCAGCAGCAAAGGACAGGGATGGTTTTGGGTCCCTCAGTACTTC.

The chain is built from TRBV12-5 and TRBJ2-2; TRBD1 might be the D (5 bases). The V gene's germline CDR1 is LGHNT and CDR2 FRNRAP. The CDR3 totals 16 residues. V lost 7 bases, J lost 1 base, and 16 bases lay in between. This CDR3 reads CASAWGPPRNTGELFF. CDR3 coding DNA: TGTGCTAGTGCCTGGGGCCCACCTAGGAACACCGGGGAGCTGTTTTTT.

This chain connects TRBV9 to TRBJ1-1, with 8 bases matching TRBD1. Germline-derived CDR1 and CDR2 are SGDLS and YYNGEE. V was pared by 4 bases and J by 4 bases, with 9 bases of the junction left unmatched. The CDR3 has 15 amino acids. The CDR3 region is CASSPVGRGLTEAFF. CDR3 coding DNA: TGTGCCAGCAGCCCGGTAGGCAGGGGGCTCACTGAAGCTTTCTTT.

V is TRBV27 and J is TRBJ2-3; D might be TRBD2 (7 bases). Germline assignment: CDR1 MNHEY and CDR2 SMNVEV (reference sequence). V lost 6 bases, J lost 3 bases, and 22 bases lay in between. The length of the CDR3 is 17 residues. CDR3 region: CASSPYGGREGTDTQYF. The CDR3, as DNA: TGTGCCAGCAGCCCCTACGGGGGGCGCGAGGGGACAGATACGCAGTATTTT.

V is TRBV6-5 and J is TRBJ1-4; D uncertain. CDR3 length: 15 residues. Germline CDR1 is MNHEY and CDR2 is SVGAGI. V was shortened by 2 bases and J by 2 bases, with 9 bases between the two germline ends. The CDR3 DNA follows: TGTGCCAGCAGTTACCGGACTGGGACTAATGAAAAACTGTTTTTT. Amino acids: CASSYRTGTNEKLFF.

This chain uses TRBV10-3 with TRBJ2-3, with 12 bases fitting TRBD2. V lost 0 bases to trimming and J lost 2 bases; unmatched junction nucleotides: 6. The CDR3 has 18 amino acids. Germline V gene sequence: CDR1 ENHRY, CDR2 SYGVKD. The CDR3 sequence is CAISESSASGRDTDTQYF. The CDR3 coding sequence is TGTGCCATCAGTGAGTCGTCGGCTAGCGGGAGGGACACAGATACGCAGTATTTT.

CDR3 amino acids: CAWTAGYEQYF. The CDR3 DNA sequence: TGTGCCTGGACGGCGGGCTACGAGCAGTACTTC. The chain links TRBV30 to TRBJ2-7, with D possibly matching TRBD2 (5 bases). Trimming removed 4 bases from V and 3 bases from J, with 7 bases in between. The CDR3 has 11 amino acids. Looked up from germline, CDR1 is GTSNPN and CDR2 is SVGIG (reference sequence).

This sequence joins TRBV2 and TRBJ2-7; D gene unclear. The CDR3 is 12 residues long. CDR1 and CDR2 from the germline V gene are SNHLY and FYNNEI. V shed 11 bases and J shed 2 bases, with 13 bases lying between them. In DNA form, the CDR3 reads TGTGCCGCAGGCAGTGAGACCTACGAGCAGTACTTC. It encodes CAAGSETYEQYF. Together with reference TRBV2 and TRBJ2-7, the CDR3 gives the full variable domain: EPEVTQTPSHQVTQMGQEVILRCVPISNHLYFYWYRQILGQKVEFLVSFYNNEISEKSEIFDDQFSVERPDGSNFTLKIRSTKLEDSAMYFCAAGSETYEQYFGPGTRLTVT.

This clone was picked up one time. V gene TRBV12-5 combines with J gene TRBJ1-2, with 9 nucleotides matching TRBD1. The V and J ends lost 5 bases and 8 bases, in that order; junction bases with no gene match: 9. The length of the CDR3 is 14 residues. Looked up from germline, CDR1 is LGHNT and CDR2 is FRNRAP. The CDR3 DNA follows: TGTGCTAGTGGTGTAACAGGGGGCTTAAGCGGCTACACCTTC. It is translated as CASGVTGGLSGYTF.

The chain is built from TRBV9 and TRBJ1-2, with D possibly matching TRBD1 (5 bases). The CDR3 has 15 amino acids. Germline V gives CDR1 SGDLS, CDR2 YYNGEE. V lost 0 bases and J 2 bases, leaving 11 bases between the germline ends. The CDR3 region is CASSVVQVPNYGYTF. The CDR3 nucleotides are TGTGCCAGCAGCGTAGTACAGGTCCCCAACTATGGCTACACCTTC.

J is TRBJ2-1 and V is TRBV7-9; TRBD2 agrees at 9 bases. The CDR3 contains 16 residues. Germline V gene data show CDR1 as SEHNR and CDR2 as FQNEAQ (reference sequence). V lost 3 bases, J lost 4 bases, and 7 bases stayed unmatched. This chain's CDR3 is CASSFLASGAYNEQFF. DNA of the CDR3: TGTGCCAGCAGCTTCCTAGCTAGCGGGGCGTACAATGAGCAGTTCTTC.

This chain links TRBV7-8 with TRBJ2-3; 9 nucleotides align to TRBD2. Germline CDR1 and CDR2: SGHVS and FQNEAQ. V dropped 6 bases and J dropped 3; count of bases not matched to a gene: 7. This CDR3 spans 15 amino acids. CDR3 sequence: CASRFRREGTDTQYF. The CDR3 nucleotides read TGTGCCAGCAGATTTCGGCGGGAGGGAACAGATACGCAGTATTTT.

V and J are TRBV19 and TRBJ1-4; D call uncertain. CDR1 is LNHDA and CDR2 is SQIVND in the germline V gene (reference sequence). This CDR3 has 15 residues. Trimming pared 2 bases from V and 4 bases from J, leaving 11 bases between. CDR3 nucleotides: TGTGCCAGTAGTATACGCGGGGAACTTAATGAAAAACTGTTTTTT. Its protein product is CASSIRGELNEKLFF.

This clone was seen only a few times. This chain joins TRBV7-9 and TRBJ1-1; unclear D gene. Germline values: CDR1 SEHNR, CDR2 FQNEAQ (reference sequence). The CDR3 runs to 12 residues. V gave up 5 bases and J gave up 3 bases, with 7 bases separating them. The CDR3 loop reads CASSPRYTEAFF. The CDR3 DNA follows: TGTGCCAGCAGCCCGAGGTACACTGAAGCTTTCTTT.

The chain employs TRBV19 and TRBJ2-1; a possible D gene is TRBD1 (6 bases). CDR3 size: 15 residues. The V end lost 6 bases, the J end lost 2 bases, and 14 bases lay between the germline ends. Germline V gene data show CDR1 as LNHDA and CDR2 as SQIVND (reference sequence). CDR3 DNA sequence: TGTGCCAGTAGCCCTTGGACAGCTCCCTACAATGAGCAGTTCTTC. Translation: CASSPWTAPYNEQFF.

This clone showed up just once. V usage is TRBV6-5 and J usage is TRBJ1-5, with 7 bases identical to TRBD1. CDR3 size: 14 residues. After removal of 6 bases from V and 2 bases from J, the junction contained 4 bases not matched to a gene. The germline V gene encodes CDR1 MNHEY and CDR2 SVGAGI. The CDR3 loop reads CASSLGQGNQPQHF. CDR3 in DNA: TGTGCCAGCAGCCTCGGACAGGGCAATCAGCCCCAGCATTTT.

V usage is TRBV5-1 and J usage is TRBJ2-1; TRBD2 matches 11 bases. Per germline, CDR1 SGHRS and CDR2 YFSETQ. The CDR3 length is 15 residues. V trimming: 4 bases; J trimming: 8 bases; junction bases outside the gene matches: 8. The CDR3: CASSVTSGSSDEQFF. The DNA of the CDR3 is TGCGCCAGCAGCGTCACTAGCGGGAGTAGCGATGAGCAGTTCTTC.

This clone appeared a single time. The chain joins TRBV28 to TRBJ2-5, with 11 bases identical to TRBD2. This CDR3 has 13 amino acids. CDR1 is MDHEN and CDR2 is SYDVKM in the germline V gene. Trimming took 7 bases from V and 5 from J; bases not matched to a gene: 3. The chain's CDR3 is CASKLAGVETQYF. Here the CDR3 DNA reads TGTGCCAGCAAACTAGCGGGAGTTGAGACCCAGTACTTC.

The CDR3: CASSRGQGLQPQHF. The CDR3, as DNA: TGTGCCAGTAGTAGAGGACAGGGACTTCAGCCCCAGCATTTT. This chain joins TRBV19 and TRBJ1-5, with 8 nucleotides matching TRBD1. This CDR3 spans 14 amino acids. The junction had 5 bases not matched to a gene; V was cut back by 4 bases and J by 6 bases. Germline V CDR1 and CDR2: LNHDA, SQIVND (reference sequence). Combining the CDR3 with reference TRBV19 and TRBJ1-5 gives the whole variable domain DGGITQSPKYLFRKEGQNVTLSCEQNLNHDAMYWYRQDPGQGLRLIYYSQIVNDFQKGDIAEGYSVSREKKESFPLTVTSAQKNPTAFYLCASSRGQGLQPQHFGDGTRLSIL.

The rearrangement uses TRBV19 and TRBJ2-3; TRBD2 agrees at 11 bases. Germline V gene sequence: CDR1 LNHDA, CDR2 SQIVND (reference sequence). The CDR3 loop spans 17 amino acids. The V and J ends lost 0 bases and 2 bases, in that order; junction bases with no gene match: 4. The CDR3 sequence: CASSIDRTSGFTDTQYF. The CDR3 DNA sequence: TGTGCCAGTAGTATAGATCGGACTAGCGGGTTCACAGATACGCAGTATTTT.